The clone carrying this T cell receptor beta chain showed up many times. Its antigen remains unidentified. Per germline, CDR1 SGHRS and CDR2 YFSETQ. The CDR3 totals 16 residues. V gave up 4 bases and J gave up 7 bases; unmatched junction bases: 12. The sample belongs to a study of early T cells in non-severe SARS-CoV-2 infection. Study as a whole: It was bulk RNA from unsorted whole blood that was sequenced, and the chains were unpaired. Whole-study findings and limits: CD4 and private specificities were missed by VDJdb matching, which favored anti-spike CD8 responses.

In the library, individual cDNA molecules carried attached unique molecular identifiers. MiXCR, applied by TCRdb to the 5' RACE reads, yields one record per CDR3 protein. The table lists under 30,000 distinct CDR3 sequences, 4.5% of them singletons. The sequence was obtained from an adult who was a healthcare worker with PCR-confirmed SARS-CoV-2 infection or an uninfected control (not recorded which). The sample consisted of whole blood. This chain uses TRBV5-1 with TRBJ2-7; 12 bases agree with TRBD2. CDR3 protein: CASSRRRLAGAEEQYF. CDR3 sequence (DNA): TGCGCCAGCAGCCGAAGGCGACTAGCGGGAGCCGAAGAGCAGTACTTC.